This T cell receptor beta chain was observed in a study of T cell changes during pregnancy in multiple sclerosis. V was pared by 6 bases and J by 1 base, with 4 bases of the junction left unmatched. Per the germline V gene, CDR1 is MDHEN and CDR2 is SYDVKM. This CDR3 region has 14 residues. Libraries were prepared by immunoSEQ multiplex PCR; TCRdb keeps only in-frame clonotypes and omits some of them. The sample has about 44,000 clones; roughly 92% are singletons. Sample: CD4+ T cells from peripheral blood mononuclear cells, taken in the first trimester of pregnancy. The gene calls are TRBV28 and TRBJ2-7, with 9 bases aligning to TRBD1. The TCR originated in a female donor with multiple sclerosis, enrolled in a pregnancy study. The CDR3 region has the DNA TGTGCCAGCAGGCGGGGACAGGGATCCTACGAGCAGTACTTC. This codes for CASRRGQGSYEQYF.